This T cell receptor beta chain comes out of a study of cytotoxic CD8 clonotypes in ibrutinib-treated CLL. Background on the study: Among responders, some 25 were partial and 2 complete; after median roughly 70 months, about 15 stayed remitted and 12 progressed. Response samples were taken after a median roughly twelve months of treatment, range 6 to 36.

This clone occurred a few times. Its antigen is still unknown. Findings and limits, study-wide: Elevated clonality accompanied ibrutinib response, with a return toward baseline values at progression. Patients showed higher baseline clonality than age-matched healthy donors, and it tracked circulating CD8+ T-cell counts.

Sequencing used immunoSEQ multiplex PCR; TCRdb keeps in-frame clones, though not all of them. The data hold 30,000 to 50,000 clones, with 65% to 70% observed a single time. V shed 5 bases, J shed 3 bases, and the junction held 12 bases outside the gene matches. The CDR3 runs to 16 residues. Germline values: CDR1 SGHNT, CDR2 YENEEA. The source material was PBMCs, sampled at disease progression, from a patient treated with ibrutinib. This sequence joins TRBV11-3 and TRBJ2-7; 8 bases are shared with TRBD1. This TCR came from a human donor with chronic lymphocytic leukemia. The CDR3 DNA reads TGTGCCAGCAGCCCAATACTCGGGACAGGTATCTACGAGCAGTACTTC. Protein sequence: CASSPILGTGIYEQYF.